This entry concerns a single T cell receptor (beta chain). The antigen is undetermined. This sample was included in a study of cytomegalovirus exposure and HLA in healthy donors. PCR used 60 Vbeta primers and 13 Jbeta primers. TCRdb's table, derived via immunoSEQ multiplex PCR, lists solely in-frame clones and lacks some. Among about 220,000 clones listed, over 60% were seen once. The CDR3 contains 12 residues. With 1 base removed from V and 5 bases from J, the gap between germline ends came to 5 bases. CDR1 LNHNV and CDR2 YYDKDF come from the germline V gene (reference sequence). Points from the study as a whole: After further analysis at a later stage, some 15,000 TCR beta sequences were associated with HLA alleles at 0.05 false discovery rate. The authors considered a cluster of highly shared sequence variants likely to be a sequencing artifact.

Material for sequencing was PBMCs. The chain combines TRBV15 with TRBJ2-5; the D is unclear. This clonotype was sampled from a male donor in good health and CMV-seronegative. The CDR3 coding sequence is TGTGCCACCAGCAGAGTAGATGAGACCCAGTACTTC. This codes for CATSRVDETQYF.